The TCR beta chain described here comes from a study of siplizumab effects on memory and regulatory T cells. Germline CDR1 MNHNS, CDR2 SASEGT. The V end was cut by 0 bases, the J end by 2 bases, with 10 bases between. The CDR3 length is 15 residues. Method: immunoSEQ multiplex PCR; TCRdb's copy keeps in-frame clones and lacks some. Of over 15,000 clones in the sample, 40% to 55% are singletons; the top ten hold under 5%. Researchers cocultured the mixed lymphocyte reaction cells at 37°C for five to six days. This clone appeared a few times. Its target is not known. Notes on the study in general: The mapping of alloreactive clones to unstimulated subsets covered only a minor fraction of them.

The receptor's source is a human donor in good health; the cells came from an allogeneic mixed lymphocyte reaction. Sequencing was performed on CFSE-low (dividing) CD4+ T cells sorted from an allogeneic mixed lymphocyte reaction. The chain combines TRBV6-1 with TRBJ1-2, with D possibly TRBD1 on 6 matching bases. This chain's CDR3 is CASSEAGGANYGYTF. The DNA for the CDR3 is TGTGCCAGCAGTGAAGCTGGGGGGGCGAACTATGGCTACACCTTC.